The 10 T cell receptor beta chains below all came from one sample that was sequenced in a study of blood T cell repertoires in COVID-19. Sequenced by immunoSEQ multiplex PCR; TCRdb stores in-frame clones only, minus some. The sample has 390,000 or so clones, around nine tenths seen once. The sequencing input was PBMCs or T cells enriched from blood (not recorded which). These receptors all come from a woman aged 45 to 65 who had recovered from COVID-19.

In this sample, this clone turned up once. The chain employs TRBV3-1 (or the pseudogene TRBV3-2) and TRBJ1-1, with a possible D match to TRBD1 (5 bases). This CDR3 is built from 13 residues. The V gene lost 4 bases and the J gene lost 3 bases, with 9 bases spanning the gap. From germline, CDR1 is LGHDT and CDR2 YNNKEL (reference sequence). This chain's CDR3 is CASSPDRYTEAFF. The CDR3 nucleotides read TGTGCCAGCAGCCCCGACAGATACACTGAAGCTTTCTTT.

V usage is TRBV15 and J usage is TRBJ1-2; a possible D gene is TRBD1 (5 bases). The CDR3 contains 17 residues. Trimming stripped 0 bases from V and 8 bases from J, with 22 bases between. The germline CDR1 and CDR2 sequences are LNHNV and YYDKDF (reference sequence). CDR3 sequence: CATSRDPPQGRLQGYTF. The CDR3 DNA is TGTGCCACCAGCAGAGATCCCCCGCAGGGAAGGTTGCAGGGCTACACCTTC.

V and J are TRBV6-5 and TRBJ1-1; D not resolved. The V end was cut by 0 bases, the J end by 4 bases, with 15 bases between. The CDR3 is 16 amino acids. In germline, CDR1 is MNHEY, CDR2 SVGAGI. The CDR3, as DNA: TGTGCCAGCAGTTACTCGAGCGGTTCATCAGGCACTGAAGCTTTCTTT. Its protein is CASSYSSGSSGTEAFF.

The chain recombines TRBV5-1 with TRBJ2-2, with 7 bases identical to TRBD1. Trimming removed 4 bases from V and 4 bases from J; junction bases left unmatched: 7. The germline V gene has CDR1 SGHRS and CDR2 YFSETQ. This CDR3 is 15 amino acids long. The CDR3: CASSTGQVGTGELFF. DNA for the CDR3: TGCGCCAGCAGCACCGGACAGGTTGGCACCGGGGAGCTGTTTTTT.

This clone showed up just a few times. This chain joins TRBV29-1 and TRBJ2-1, with 7 nucleotides matching TRBD1. The CDR3 runs 15 residues. The junction had 9 bases not matched to a gene; V was cut back by 3 bases and J by 4 bases. Germline lookup yields CDR1 SQVTM and CDR2 ANQGSEA. CDR3 in amino acids: CSVDPQGSFYNEQFF. The CDR3 DNA is TGCAGCGTTGACCCACAGGGGTCTTTTTACAATGAGCAGTTCTTC.

This rearrangement joins TRBV7-2 to TRBJ1-1, with D perhaps matching TRBD1 (5 bases). CDR1 and CDR2 (germline): SGHTA, FQGNSA. With 6 bases removed from V and 6 bases from J, the gap between germline ends came to 14 bases. This CDR3 spans 13 amino acids. The CDR3 protein is CASRLTGGAEAFF. DNA of the CDR3: TGTGCCAGCAGATTAACAGGTGGGGCTGAAGCTTTCTTT.

This chain links TRBV2 with TRBJ2-3; 12 nucleotides match TRBD2. There are 15 residues in the CDR3. Trimming at V came to 7 bases and at J to 0 bases, leaving 2 bases not matched to a gene. Germline CDR1 reads SNHLY; CDR2 reads FYNNEI. Here the CDR3 reads CASTTSGGSTDTQYF. CDR3 nucleotide sequence: TGTGCCAGCACGACTAGCGGGGGTAGCACAGATACGCAGTATTTT.

The chain couples TRBV7-2 to TRBJ2-7, with D maybe TRBD1 (6 bases). V dropped 3 bases and J dropped 3 bases, with 12 bases sitting between them. The CDR3 contains 14 residues. Germline V gene data show CDR1 as SGHTA and CDR2 as FQGNSA. The CDR3 loop reads CASSFWDNDYEQYF. The CDR3 region has the DNA TGTGCCAGCAGCTTTTGGGACAACGACTACGAGCAGTACTTC.

V usage is TRBV19 and J usage is TRBJ1-2; D unclear. The germline V gene encodes CDR1 LNHDA and CDR2 SQIVND (reference sequence). V dropped 5 bases and J dropped 4 bases, with 14 bases sitting between them. The CDR3 length is 14 residues. The CDR3 DNA sequence: TGTGCCAGTAGTCCCGAAGAACAGCTCTATGGCTACACCTTC. Encoded protein: CASSPEEQLYGYTF.

The J gene is TRBJ2-1, the V gene TRBV3-1 (or the pseudogene TRBV3-2); 13 nucleotides agree with TRBD2. With 0 bases clipped from V and 7 bases from J, the junction kept 0 bases outside the gene matches. The CDR3 spans 15 residues. Germline loops: CDR1 LGHDT, CDR2 YNNKEL (reference sequence). CDR3 sequence: CASSQELAGGNEQFF. The CDR3 region has the DNA TGTGCCAGCAGCCAAGAACTAGCGGGGGGGAATGAGCAGTTCTTC.